Below are 27 T cell receptor beta chains sequenced from a single sample in a study of T cell changes during pregnancy in multiple sclerosis. The assay was immunoSEQ multiplex PCR, and TCRdb's table has in-frame clones only and misses some. This table has about 36,000 clones, roughly nine tenths appearing once. The specimen comprised CD4+ T cells from peripheral blood mononuclear cells, sampled in the second trimester of pregnancy. All receptors derive from a female donor in good health, enrolled as a control in a pregnancy study.

The chain links TRBV4-1 to TRBJ1-4; 10 nucleotides match TRBD1. This CDR3 contains 15 residues. Germline V CDR1 and CDR2: MGHRA, YSYEKL. J gave up 6 bases and V 4 bases, and 5 bases lay outside the gene matches. The CDR3 DNA follows: TGCGCCAGCAGCCCGACAGGGGGCGAGCATGAAAAACTGTTTTTT. It codes for CASSPTGGEHEKLFF.

This clone was counted a few times. This chain links TRBV29-1 with TRBJ1-2; weak D call: TRBD1 (6 bases). V was pared by 5 bases and J by 7 bases, with 14 bases between. CDR1 SQVTM and CDR2 ANQGSEA come from the germline V gene. The CDR3 is 12 amino acids. Written as DNA, the CDR3 is TGCAGCGTTTACAGGGTCCAGTTTGGCTACACCTTC. Protein sequence: CSVYRVQFGYTF.

The chain uses TRBV7-3 and TRBJ2-3; TRBD1 might be the D (5 bases). Germline V gives CDR1 SGHTA, CDR2 FQGTGA. The CDR3 is 15 amino acids. V was clipped by 5 bases and J by 0 bases, with 12 bases between them. The CDR3 protein is CASSKTASSTDTQYF. The CDR3 nucleotides read TGTGCCAGCAGCAAGACAGCTTCTAGCACAGATACGCAGTATTTT.

J is TRBJ2-7 and V is TRBV29-1; 9 bases line up with TRBD1. The germline V gene encodes CDR1 SQVTM and CDR2 ANQGSEA. J gave up 3 bases and V 7 bases, and 7 bases lay outside the gene matches. The CDR3 sequence is 13 residues long. CDR3 bases: TGCAGCGCCTTCCGGGACAGGGACTACGAGCAGTACTTC. This codes for CSAFRDRDYEQYF.

This rearrangement joins TRBV6-5 to TRBJ1-1; TRBD1 might be the D (5 bases). Trimming shortened V by 5 bases and J by 5 bases, and 12 bases separated the two germline ends. CDR3 length equals 13 residues. Germline V gene sequence: CDR1 MNHEY, CDR2 SVGAGI. CDR3 amino acids: CASSTVSGTEAFF. CDR3 nucleotides: TGTGCCAGCAGTACTGTCTCAGGGACTGAAGCTTTCTTT.

The chain recombines TRBV19 with TRBJ2-2; TRBD1 aligns across 7 bases. The length of the CDR3 is 14 residues. J lost 2 bases, V lost 5 bases, and 2 bases had no gene match. The germline V gene encodes CDR1 LNHDA and CDR2 SQIVND (reference sequence). The CDR3 loop is CASSRQGNTGELFF. CDR3 bases: TGTGCCAGTAGTCGACAGGGTAACACCGGGGAGCTGTTTTTT.

This chain links TRBV7-3 with TRBJ2-6; 10 nucleotides align to TRBD1. Germline lookup yields CDR1 SGHTA and CDR2 FQGTGA. Germline trimming cut 5 bases from V and 3 bases from J; bases unmatched to any gene: 7. This CDR3 has 17 residues. The CDR3 nucleotides read TGTGCCAGCAGCCCCGACAGGGGGCTTGGTGGGGCCAACGTCCTGACTTTC. Translation: CASSPDRGLGGANVLTF.

The V call is TRBV29-1, the J call TRBJ1-1, with 8 bases identical to TRBD1. This CDR3 region has 13 residues. With 6 bases clipped from V and 1 base from J, the junction kept 4 bases outside the gene matches. Per the germline V gene, CDR1 is SQVTM and CDR2 is ANQGSEA. The CDR3 here is CSVGDRRNTEAFF. CDR3 bases: TGCAGCGTCGGGGACAGGAGGAACACTGAAGCTTTCTTT.

The chain combines TRBV5-8 with TRBJ1-1; D unclear. Trimming took 9 bases from V and 2 from J, leaving 17 bases between them. CDR3 length: 14 amino acids. Germline CDR1 SGHTS, CDR2 YDEGEE. The CDR3 loop reads CATAAAPYNTEAFF. CDR3 in DNA: TGTGCCACCGCGGCGGCTCCCTATAACACTGAAGCTTTCTTT.

The chain employs TRBV29-1 and TRBJ1-4; D uncertain. This CDR3 region has 12 residues. Trimming removed 6 bases at V and 5 bases at J, with 10 bases between. The germline V gene encodes CDR1 SQVTM and CDR2 ANQGSEA. Here the CDR3 DNA reads TGCAGCGTCTCCGCGCAAAATGAAAAACTGTTTTTT. It specifies CSVSAQNEKLFF.

The rearrangement joins TRBV4-1 to TRBJ2-1; TRBD2 matches at 7 bases. V lost 1 base and J lost 7; bases outside the gene matches: 7. The length of the CDR3 is 15 residues. Germline V gene data show CDR1 as MGHRA and CDR2 as YSYEKL. The CDR3 sequence is CASSQGTRVGNEQFF. CDR3 bases: TGCGCCAGCAGCCAAGGGACTAGGGTTGGGAATGAGCAGTTCTTC.

This chain uses TRBV18 with TRBJ2-7; D is possibly TRBD2 (6 bases). Germline V gives CDR1 KGHSH, CDR2 LQKENI. The CDR3 totals 14 residues. V was trimmed by 2 bases and J by 6 bases, leaving 14 bases between them. The CDR3 region has the DNA TGTGCCAGCTCACCAGCGGGACTCGGGAGCGAGCAGTACTTC. Encoded protein: CASSPAGLGSEQYF. Full variable domain (rest looked up from reference TRBV18 and TRBJ2-7): NAGVMQNPRHLVRRRGQEARLRCSPMKGHSHVYWYRQLPEEGLKFMVYLQKENIIDESGMPKERFSAEFPKEGPSILRIQQVVRGDSAAYFCASSPAGLGSEQYFGPGTRLTVT.

The chain joins TRBV10-3 to TRBJ1-2; D is uncertain. Trimming took off 6 bases at V and 2 bases at J, with 10 bases between the two ends. The germline gives CDR1 ENHRY, CDR2 SYGVKD. This CDR3 region has 13 residues. Here the CDR3 reads CAISPNQNYGYTF. CDR3 in DNA: TGTGCCATCAGCCCAAATCAGAACTATGGCTACACCTTC.

V and J are TRBV18 and TRBJ2-2; D is unclear. CDR1 is KGHSH, CDR2 LQKENI, per germline. The CDR3 loop spans 14 amino acids. Trimming cost V 6 bases and J 0 bases, with 8 bases left between them. DNA for the CDR3: TGTGCCAGCTCGGATCAGGCGAACACCGGGGAGCTGTTTTTT. This gives the protein CASSDQANTGELFF. The whole variable domain, filled in from reference TRBV18 and TRBJ2-2, reads NAGVMQNPRHLVRRRGQEARLRCSPMKGHSHVYWYRQLPEEGLKFMVYLQKENIIDESGMPKERFSAEFPKEGPSILRIQQVVRGDSAAYFCASSDQANTGELFFGEGSRLTVL.

CDR3 bases: TGTGCCAGTAGTCCGTTACGGGGGACCTACAATGAGCAGTTCTTC. Its protein product is CASSPLRGTYNEQFF. This rearrangement joins TRBV19 to TRBJ2-1, with D perhaps matching TRBD2 (6 bases). CDR1 is LNHDA, CDR2 SQIVND, per germline (reference sequence). The CDR3 consists of 15 residues. Deletions cut 5 bases from V and 2 bases from J, with 13 bases between.

This sequence joins TRBV5-1 and TRBJ2-2; 8 bases fit TRBD1. Losses at the gene ends were 0 bases for V and 5 bases for J; bases not matched to a gene: 0. This CDR3 region has 14 residues. Germline lookup yields CDR1 SGHRS and CDR2 YFSETQ. The CDR3 loop is CASSLGQGTGELFF. The CDR3 nucleotides are TGCGCCAGCAGCTTGGGACAGGGGACCGGGGAGCTGTTTTTT. The full variable domain, in which reference TRBV5-1 and TRBJ2-2 provide the parts outside the CDR3, is KAGVTQTPRYLIKTRGQQVTLSCSPISGHRSVSWYQQTPGQGLQFLFEYFSETQRNKGNFPGRFSGRQFSNSRSEMNVSTLELGDSALYLCASSLGQGTGELFFGEGSRLTVL.

The genes are TRBV6-5 and TRBJ2-2, with D perhaps TRBD1 (7 bases). The CDR3 totals 14 residues. Trimming took off 5 bases at V and 8 bases at J, with 15 bases between the two ends. Germline-derived CDR1 and CDR2 are MNHEY and SVGAGI. The CDR3 protein is CASSRGTEKGELFF. DNA for the CDR3: TGTGCCAGCAGTCGGGGGACAGAGAAAGGGGAGCTGTTTTTT.

The chain links TRBV27 to TRBJ2-3; 9 bases match TRBD1. Trimming cost V 4 bases and J 3 bases; bases outside gene matches: 8. The CDR3 consists of 16 residues. Germline values: CDR1 MNHEY, CDR2 SMNVEV (reference sequence). This CDR3 is CASSSIQGAGTDTQYF. The CDR3 bases are TGTGCCAGCAGTTCAATACAGGGGGCAGGGACAGATACGCAGTATTTT.

The chain is built from TRBV14 and TRBJ2-4; TRBD1 matches 7 bases. The junction had 4 bases not matched to a gene; V was cut back by 2 bases and J by 3 bases. CDR1 is SGHDN, CDR2 FVKESK, per germline. This CDR3 comprises 15 residues. The CDR3 DNA reads TGTGCCAGCAGCCAAACAACAGGGGTCAAAAACATTCAGTACTTC. The encoded protein is CASSQTTGVKNIQYF.

The chain combines TRBV6-1 with TRBJ1-5, with D perhaps matching TRBD1 (5 bases). Trimming removed 0 bases at V and 5 bases at J, with 11 bases between. The germline V gene encodes CDR1 MNHNS and CDR2 SASEGT. This CDR3 has 15 amino acids. The CDR3 coding sequence is TGTGCCAGCAGTGAAGCCGGGGGTCCCTATCAGCCCCAGCATTTT. This translates into CASSEAGGPYQPQHF.

The chain joins TRBV6-5 to TRBJ2-7; 9 nucleotides agree with TRBD1. The CDR3 length is 14 residues. With 4 bases clipped from V and 9 bases from J, the junction kept 10 bases outside the gene matches. The germline V gene has CDR1 MNHEY and CDR2 SVGAGI. The DNA for the CDR3 is TGTGCCAGCAGTTTTATACCGGGACAGGGAAGGCAGTACTTC. Encoded protein: CASSFIPGQGRQYF.

The rearrangement joins TRBV28 to TRBJ1-5; a possible D gene is TRBD1 (6 bases). The CDR3 length is 15 residues. The germline gives CDR1 MDHEN, CDR2 SYDVKM. V lost 7 bases and J lost 5, with 18 bases in between. CDR3 DNA: TGTGCCAGCACCCTTTCCGGGGGGCTACATCAGCCCCAGCATTTT. Translated, it gives CASTLSGGLHQPQHF.

The chain links TRBV7-6 to TRBJ2-2; 10 bases are a match to TRBD2. V lost 4 bases and J lost 4; bases outside the gene matches: 0. Germline-derived CDR1 and CDR2 are SGHVS and FNYEAQ. The CDR3 runs 14 residues. The CDR3 DNA reads TGTGCCAGCAGCTCTAGCGGGAGCACCGGGGAGCTGTTTTTT. This encodes CASSSSGSTGELFF.

The V and J genes are TRBV4-2 and TRBJ2-7, with 8 bases lining up with TRBD2. The CDR3 is 15 amino acids. The J segment lost 0 bases and the V segment lost 0 bases, leaving 1 base of the junction unmatched. Germline CDR1 LGHNA, CDR2 YNFKEQ. In DNA, the CDR3 is TGTGCCAGCAGCCAAGATCGGGGGGGCTCCTACGAGCAGTACTTC. It is translated as CASSQDRGGSYEQYF.

The rearrangement uses TRBV5-1 and TRBJ2-7; 15 positions agree with TRBD2. CDR1 and CDR2 from the germline V gene are SGHRS and YFSETQ. The CDR3 extends over 18 amino acids. V gave up 4 bases and J gave up 1 base; unmatched junction bases: 9. CDR3 sequence: CASSPGGLAGGLSYEQYF. DNA for the CDR3: TGCGCCAGCAGCCCGGGGGGACTAGCGGGGGGCCTATCCTACGAGCAGTACTTC. Full variable domain (remainder filled in from reference TRBV5-1 and TRBJ2-7): KAGVTQTPRYLIKTRGQQVTLSCSPISGHRSVSWYQQTPGQGLQFLFEYFSETQRNKGNFPGRFSGRQFSNSRSEMNVSTLELGDSALYLCASSPGGLAGGLSYEQYFGPGTRLTVT.

The rearrangement uses TRBV5-1 and TRBJ2-7, with 7 bases fitting TRBD1. V shed 0 bases and J 1 base; nucleotides not matched to a gene: 10. This CDR3 region has 17 residues. Germline values: CDR1 SGHRS, CDR2 YFSETQ. The DNA of the CDR3 is TGCGCCAGCAGCTTGGTGAACCGGGACAGATATTCCTACGAGCAGTACTTC. Protein: CASSLVNRDRYSYEQYF. Using reference TRBV5-1 and TRBJ2-7 for the parts outside the CDR3, the full variable domain is KAGVTQTPRYLIKTRGQQVTLSCSPISGHRSVSWYQQTPGQGLQFLFEYFSETQRNKGNFPGRFSGRQFSNSRSEMNVSTLELGDSALYLCASSLVNRDRYSYEQYFGPGTRLTVT.

V and J are TRBV5-1 and TRBJ2-3; TRBD2 aligns across 7 bases. The J segment lost 6 bases and the V segment lost 6 bases, leaving 16 bases of the junction unmatched. The CDR3 is made up of 16 amino acids. Per the germline V gene, CDR1 is SGHRS and CDR2 is YFSETQ. For the CDR3, the DNA is TGCGCCAGCAAACCTACAACGGGGGGAGGTTTTGATACGCAGTATTTT. Protein product: CASKPTTGGGFDTQYF.